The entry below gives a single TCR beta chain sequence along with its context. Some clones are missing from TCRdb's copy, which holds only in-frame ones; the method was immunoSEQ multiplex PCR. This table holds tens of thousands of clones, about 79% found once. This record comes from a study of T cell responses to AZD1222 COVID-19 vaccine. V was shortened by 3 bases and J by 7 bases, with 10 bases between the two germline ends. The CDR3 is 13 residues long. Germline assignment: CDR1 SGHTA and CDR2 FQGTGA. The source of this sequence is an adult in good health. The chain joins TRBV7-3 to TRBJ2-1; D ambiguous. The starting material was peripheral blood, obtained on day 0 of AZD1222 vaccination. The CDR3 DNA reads TGTGCCAGCAGCTTTGGCTCCCCGAATGAGCAGTTCTTC. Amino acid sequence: CASSFGSPNEQFF.